This TCR beta chain was documented in a study of T-cell memory formation after mild COVID-19. Germline loops: CDR1 SEHNR, CDR2 FQNEAQ (reference sequence). Trimming took 5 bases from V and 2 from J, leaving 15 bases between them. The CDR3 sequence is 15 residues long. After 5'RACE with constant-segment primers, TCR alpha and TCR beta cDNA libraries carrying sample barcodes and UMIs were obtained. TCRdb called the 5' RACE reads again in MiXCR, with one record for every CDR3 protein. The sample yields around 510,000 distinct CDR3 sequences, less than 25% seen once. The receptor was derived from an adult woman who had mild COVID-19 (a few samples of this study predate the infection). Cell type and time point are not known. The sequenced sample consisted of PBMCs or a T cell subset sorted from them (not recorded which). The genes are TRBV7-9 and TRBJ2-5; perhaps TRBD2 as D (6 bases). The CDR3 here is CASSHLTGSQETQYF. In nucleotides, the CDR3 is TGTGCCAGCAGCCATTTGACCGGGAGTCAAGAGACCCAGTACTTC. Drawing the rest from reference TRBV7-9 and TRBJ2-5, the complete variable domain is DTGVSQNPRHKITKRGQNVTFRCDPISEHNRLYWYRQTLGQGPEFLTYFQNEAQLEKSRLLSDRFSAERPKGSFSTLEIQRTEQGDSAMYLCASSHLTGSQETQYFGPGTRLLVL.